This record looks at one T cell receptor (beta chain) sequence and its context. The antigen it binds to is not known. Base qualities are not provided; no much larger clone lies one nucleotide away. These data come from a study of blood T cells in healthy people across ages (dated by TCRdb to between 2014 and 2017). Some background on the complete study: Template switching captured roughly one uniquely barcoded TCR beta cDNA molecule per two T cells in model experiments. Age-related changes in TCR beta repertoire diversity were measured in the study by deep sequencing normalized with unique cDNA molecular identifiers. The donors were divided into four age groups: young (average approximately 15 years), middle-aged (about 41), aged (62) and long-lived (82). To avoid experimental bias, donors of different ages were spread randomly across the sequencing lanes. The study analyzed two additional independent replicas of 1 million unique cDNA reads from the same blood draw for two donors, one aged 18 to 29 and one aged 80 or older. On the study overall, not on this receptor specifically: The CMV infection status of donors was not known, potentially confounding age-related changes in expanded clonotypes. Since profiling was done on bulk unsorted PBMCs, naive and antigen-experienced compartments could not be conclusively compared. Compared with the aged group, the long-lived group had more naive CD4+ T cells, fewer expanded clones and increased TCR diversity, suggesting age selection. Observed TCR beta diversity per million T cells fell roughly linearly with age, and a significant reduction was already apparent by age roughly 40. The percentage of naive T cells measured by flow cytometry correlated strongly with observed TCR beta diversity. Total diversity estimates from one million sequenced T cells were considered lower bounds and underestimates.

Library preparation used 5' RACE. Sequencing relied on an Illumina HiSeq 2500. A second PCR of about 6 to 12 cycles was performed with a sample-barcoded 5' primer and a J-beta primer mix. A unique molecular identifier was introduced onto each TCR beta cDNA molecule by a template-switch 5' adaptor carrying 12 random nucleotides. Each sample yielded at least 2.5 million CDR3-containing paired-end reads. First-strand cDNA was synthesized from all RNA with the Mint cDNA synthesis kit, primed by a TRBC-specific oligonucleotide. Following uracil-DNA glycosylase treatment, all cDNA underwent a first 18-cycle PCR with the universal primers M1SS and BC2_uni_R. In the source study's methods: Normalization of each sample was performed by random selection of 1 million high-quality reads, each carrying a distinct molecular identifier. Reads with shared molecular identifiers were discarded instead of being binned into consensus sequences. MiTCR, run with a Q25 quality threshold and the strictest error-elimination algorithm, handled CDR3 identification, clonotype clustering and error correction. A nonparametric unseen species model with Euler transformation was used to estimate lower-bound total TCR beta diversity. Through fastp at Q25 and MiXCR, TCRdb rebuilt clones from the public reads, retaining in-frame beta chains. Rows with a matching CDR3 protein are joined into one entry that keeps the most common DNA and genes. TCRdb, not the original authors, processed these V and J calls. A total of hundreds of thousands of distinct CDR3 sequences appear in this sample, approximately 40% of them only once. Around 30% of the sample comes from the top ten.

Systemically healthy Caucasian individuals from Russia, around 38 in total and aged roughly 6 to 100 years, were included as donors. Ten milliliters of peripheral blood were drawn from each donor into EDTA-treated Vacutainer tubes. Ficoll-Paque density-gradient centrifugation was used to isolate PBMCs, with at least 6.5 million per sample. Total RNA, at least 6 micrograms per sample, was extracted from PBMCs with Trizol reagent. The percentages of naive CD45RAhigh/CD27high T cells were determined by flow cytometry on a PBMC aliquot from every donor. From the cysteine through the phenylalanine, the CDR3 covers 16 amino acids. Only CDR3 DNA is held: 48 bases, read in frame from base 1. CDR1 and CDR2 are read off the germline V gene as LGHNA and YSLEER.

What was sequenced was blood. This TCR came from a man of 80 years or more in good health. The chain couples TRBV4-3 to TRBJ2-5; possibly the D gene is TRBD1, per 5 matching bases. The J call may be incorrect, as the DNA end agrees better with TRBJ2-7. The nucleotide sequence is TGCGCCAGCAGCCAAGATGGGGCAGGGCTTCAGGACGAGCAGTACTTC. This is translated as CASSQDGAGLQDEQYF.